One T cell receptor beta chain is described in this entry. The data stem from a study of blood T cell repertoires in COVID-19. Overall study context: Samples taken during acute and convalescent COVID-19 were collected in the United States, Italy and Spain. PBMCs, B-cell-depleted T cells, or T cells were the source of the cDNA or gDNA that made up the material.

Original processing methods: Scientists estimated how many nucleated cells there were by amplifying reference gene primers. Only in-frame clones appear in the TCRdb table, and some are missing; sequencing was by immunoSEQ multiplex PCR. The DNA was the basis for D and trimming; V, J and clone size are from that table. The table includes 250,000 to 350,000 clones, 85% to 90% detected once. The V end was cut by 1 base, the J end by 7 bases, with 12 bases between. Per germline, CDR1 SGHKS and CDR2 YYEKEE (reference sequence). This CDR3 region has 14 residues. The sample comprised peripheral blood. This clonotype was obtained from a woman in her twenties or thirties with COVID-19, enrolled during active disease. V gene TRBV5-5 combines with J gene TRBJ1-5; D is unclear. CDR3 protein: CASSLWVRGQPQHF. CDR3 DNA sequence: TGTGCCAGCAGCTTGTGGGTCCGGGGACAGCCCCAGCATTTT.